This T cell receptor beta chain originates from a study of OX40 agonist ivuxolimab in advanced cancers. The CDR3 extends over 13 amino acids. Germline lookup yields CDR1 MDHEN and CDR2 SYDVKM. Trimming pared 6 bases from V and 6 bases from J, leaving 14 bases between. About this clone itself: Its antigen is not known.

Samples were taken at baseline and on day 1 of cycles 4 and 7. This table comes from immunoSEQ multiplex PCR, and its TCRdb copy is limited to in-frame clones, with some not included. Found here are under 80,000 clones, approximately 86% of them singletons; the top ten hold around 2%. Study outcomes and limitations: CD8+ T cells (on average) carried more expanded clones than CD4+ T cells. It was also the case that some nonresponders had low normalized T-cell clonal expansion. Doses of 0.1 to 3.0 mg/kg were accompanied by clonal expansion of CD4+ and CD8+ blood T cells by week 6.

Sequenced material: CD4+ or CD8+ T cells sorted from blood, taken in a trial of the OX40 agonist ivuxolimab. The origin of this receptor is an adult with an advanced solid tumor such as melanoma, head and neck, liver or kidney cancer. This chain uses TRBV28 with TRBJ1-2; TRBD1 is a possible D gene (5 bases). The CDR3 nucleotides read TGTGCCAGCAGCTCCCCAAGGGGTGATGGCTACACCTTC. Translating gives CASSSPRGDGYTF.